The 27 T cell receptor beta chains below come from one sample, sequenced in a study of blood T cell repertoires in COVID-19. Libraries were prepared by immunoSEQ multiplex PCR; TCRdb keeps only in-frame clonotypes and omits some of them. There are around 480,000 clones in the sample; roughly 90% occur only once, and about 0.7% lies in the top ten. Sequenced sample: PBMCs or T cells enriched from blood (not recorded which). Receptors were obtained from a woman aged 18-29 years who had recovered from COVID-19.

V is TRBV5-1 and J is TRBJ2-5; 12 nucleotides match TRBD2. The J segment lost 1 base and the V segment lost 1 base, leaving 5 bases of the junction unmatched. The CDR3 sequence is 17 residues long. Germline V gene lookup returns CDR1 SGHRS and CDR2 YFSETQ. The CDR3 reads CASSLLTSGGPQETQYF. The CDR3 coding sequence is TGCGCCAGCAGCTTGCTTACTAGCGGGGGGCCCCAAGAGACCCAGTACTTC.

This clone has just a few counts. The rearrangement links TRBV19 to TRBJ2-1, with D maybe TRBD1 (6 bases). Germline-derived CDR1 and CDR2 are LNHDA and SQIVND (reference sequence). V was cut by 7 bases and J by 4 bases, with 14 bases left in between. This CDR3 has 14 residues. DNA of the CDR3: TGTGCCAGTACCGCAGGGGCAGGGTACAATGAGCAGTTCTTC. Its translation: CASTAGAGYNEQFF.

This clone has just one count. The V gene is TRBV9, the J gene TRBJ1-4, with D possibly TRBD1 on 5 matching bases. Germline loops: CDR1 SGDLS, CDR2 YYNGEE. V lost 4 bases and J 5 bases, leaving 18 bases between the germline ends. The CDR3 has 16 residues. The CDR3 nucleotides are TGTGCCAGCAGCCCCCAACCGGGGGGTGGAAATGAAAAACTGTTTTTT. Protein sequence: CASSPQPGGGNEKLFF.

The chain is built from TRBV5-1 and TRBJ2-4; 12 nucleotides line up with TRBD2. Germline-derived CDR1 and CDR2 are SGHRS and YFSETQ. V shed 2 bases and J 6 bases; nucleotides not matched to a gene: 12. The CDR3 sequence is 18 residues long. The CDR3 sequence: CASSLGELAGGSGNIQYF. In DNA form, the CDR3 reads TGCGCCAGCAGCTTAGGAGAACTAGCGGGGGGATCTGGAAACATTCAGTACTTC. Combining the CDR3 with reference TRBV5-1 and TRBJ2-4 gives the whole variable domain KAGVTQTPRYLIKTRGQQVTLSCSPISGHRSVSWYQQTPGQGLQFLFEYFSETQRNKGNFPGRFSGRQFSNSRSEMNVSTLELGDSALYLCASSLGELAGGSGNIQYFGAGTRLSVL.

This clone appeared a single time. The chain links TRBV7-9 to TRBJ2-1; possibly TRBD1 for D (8 bases). From germline, CDR1 is SEHNR and CDR2 FQNEAQ (reference sequence). Trimming shortened V by 5 bases and J by 8 bases, and 22 bases separated the two germline ends. This CDR3 spans 16 amino acids. CDR3 sequence (DNA): TGTGCCAGCAGCCCCGACAGGGGAGGGGGGTTCGATGAGCAGTTCTTC. The encoded protein is CASSPDRGGGFDEQFF.

The rearrangement links TRBV12-3 or TRBV12-4 to TRBJ2-3, with a possible D match to TRBD2 (6 bases). Trimming cost V 6 bases and J 4 bases, with 8 bases left between them. CDR3 length: 12 amino acids. The CDR3 loop reads CASSSSADTQYF. For the CDR3, the DNA is TGTGCCAGCAGCTCTAGCGCAGATACGCAGTATTTT.

The V call is TRBV9, the J call TRBJ2-3; TRBD2 is a possible D gene (5 bases). CDR1 SGDLS and CDR2 YYNGEE come from the germline V gene. The CDR3 runs to 12 residues. Trimming stripped 3 bases from V and 6 bases from J, with 8 bases between. As DNA, the CDR3 is TGTGCCAGCAGCGAAGCGGAGGATACGCAGTATTTT. Translation: CASSEAEDTQYF.

The chain recombines TRBV12-3 or TRBV12-4 with TRBJ2-7; 8 bases align to TRBD1. V was pared by 5 bases and J by 5 bases, with 5 bases of the junction left unmatched. This CDR3 has 13 amino acids. The CDR3 protein is CASSPSDRDEQYF. The CDR3 DNA sequence: TGTGCCAGCAGTCCATCGGACAGGGACGAGCAGTACTTC.

The V and J genes are TRBV29-1 and TRBJ1-1; D ambiguous. In germline, CDR1 is SQVTM, CDR2 ANQGSEA. The V and J ends lost 2 bases and 7 bases respectively, with 5 bases between them. This CDR3 is 10 amino acids long. CDR3 in amino acids: CSVETVEAFF. DNA of the CDR3: TGCAGCGTTGAAACGGTTGAAGCTTTCTTT.

This clone appeared a few times. Because the CDR3's place on the DNA is in doubt, the DNA is left out and the CDR3 is given as listed by TCRdb. The same CDR3 is also encoded by other DNA sequences in this sample. The chain uses TRBV6-6 and TRBJ2-2; the listed D gene, TRBD2, was not tested against the DNA. Looked up from germline, CDR1 is MNHNY and CDR2 is SVGAGI (reference sequence). The CDR3 spans 13 amino acids, including both terminal residues. CDR3 residues: CASSSSNTGELFF.

The gene calls are TRBV7-2 and TRBJ1-1; D possibly corresponds to TRBD1 (5 bases). CDR3 size: 13 residues. V was pared by 3 bases and J by 4 bases, with 9 bases between. CDR1 and CDR2 from the germline V gene are SGHTA and FQGNSA. This chain's CDR3 is CASSLRGVTEAFF. The CDR3 nucleotides are TGTGCCAGCAGCTTGCGGGGGGTCACTGAAGCTTTCTTT. Combining the CDR3 with reference TRBV7-2 and TRBJ1-1 gives the whole variable domain GAGVSQSPSNKVTEKGKDVELRCDPISGHTALYWYRQSLGQGLEFLIYFQGNSAPDKSGLPSDRFSAERTGGSVSTLTIQRTQQEDSAVYLCASSLRGVTEAFFGQGTRLTVV.

This chain joins TRBV5-1 and TRBJ1-1; no clear D. V gave up 2 bases and J gave up 0 bases, with 20 bases separating them. Germline V CDR1 and CDR2: SGHRS, YFSETQ. The CDR3 has 18 amino acids. The CDR3 DNA sequence: TGCGCCAGCAGCTTATCAGAGGGCCCATCTGGCATGAACACTGAAGCTTTCTTT. Protein product: CASSLSEGPSGMNTEAFF.

CDR3 in amino acids: CASSSRKEDYTF. The CDR3 nucleotides read TGTGCCAGCAGTTCGCGTAAAGAGGACTACACCTTC. The V and J genes are TRBV7-9 and TRBJ1-2; D remains unclear. Germline V lookup: CDR1 SEHNR, CDR2 FQNEAQ (reference sequence). V shed 6 bases and J shed 10 bases, with 15 bases lying between them. The CDR3 is made up of 12 amino acids. Full variable domain (rest looked up from reference TRBV7-9 and TRBJ1-2): DTGVSQNPRHKITKRGQNVTFRCDPISEHNRLYWYRQTLGQGPEFLTYFQNEAQLEKSRLLSDRFSAERPKGSFSTLEIQRTEQGDSAMYLCASSSRKEDYTFGSGTRLTVV.

The chain joins TRBV6-5 to TRBJ1-1; 10 bases fit TRBD1. The CDR3 runs 13 residues. Per the germline V gene, CDR1 is MNHEY and CDR2 is SVGAGI. V shed 7 bases, J shed 11 bases, and the junction held 10 bases outside the gene matches. The DNA for the CDR3 is TGTGCCAGCACCACCATGACAGGGGGCGACGCTTTCTTT. It translates to CASTTMTGGDAFF.

The chain is built from TRBV19 and TRBJ2-2, with TRBD2 identical over 7 bases. Germline V CDR1 and CDR2: LNHDA, SQIVND (reference sequence). The CDR3 extends over 16 amino acids. With 4 bases clipped from V and 2 bases from J, the junction kept 7 bases outside the gene matches. The CDR3 DNA sequence: TGTGCCAGTAGTAAGGAAGGGAGGGTCAACACCGGGGAGCTGTTTTTT. Its translation is CASSKEGRVNTGELFF. Using reference TRBV19 and TRBJ2-2 for the parts outside the CDR3, the full variable domain is DGGITQSPKYLFRKEGQNVTLSCEQNLNHDAMYWYRQDPGQGLRLIYYSQIVNDFQKGDIAEGYSVSREKKESFPLTVTSAQKNPTAFYLCASSKEGRVNTGELFFGEGSRLTVL.

The chain is built from TRBV21-1 and TRBJ1-5. TRBV21-1 is described as a pseudogene. The CDR3 is 12 residues long. In DNA, the CDR3 is TGTGCCAGCAGCCCATCAGGCCGGGAATTACATTTT. Translation gives CASSPSGRELHF.

This clone was seen a single time. The V and J genes are TRBV5-8 and TRBJ2-5; D not resolved. The CDR3 totals 15 residues. The V gene lost 2 bases and the J gene lost 2 bases, with 13 bases spanning the gap. Per germline, CDR1 SGHTS and CDR2 YDEGEE. The CDR3 sequence is CASSFIPTLQETQYF. The CDR3 nucleotides are TGTGCCAGCAGCTTTATCCCAACCCTACAAGAGACCCAGTACTTC.

Only a few counts were recorded for this clone. V usage is TRBV5-1 and J usage is TRBJ1-1; TRBD1 matches at 9 bases. Per germline, CDR1 SGHRS and CDR2 YFSETQ. The length of the CDR3 is 15 residues. The junction had 12 bases not matched to a gene; V was cut back by 3 bases and J by 9 bases. The CDR3 DNA reads TGCGCCAGCAGCTCAACCACAGGGGGCGAGTCCAAAGCTTTCTTT. Its protein product is CASSSTTGGESKAFF.

The chain uses TRBV27 and TRBJ2-1, with D unclear. Germline V gene data show CDR1 as MNHEY and CDR2 as SMNVEV (reference sequence). This CDR3 comprises 16 residues. Trimming shortened V by 5 bases and J by 0 bases, and 14 bases separated the two germline ends. CDR3 nucleotide sequence: TGTGCCAGCAGTCCAACGGTTTTTTTCTCCTACAATGAGCAGTTCTTC. This sequence encodes CASSPTVFFSYNEQFF.

This clone was picked up many times. The rearrangement uses TRBV18 and TRBJ2-3; 10 bases line up with TRBD2. Germline V gene lookup returns CDR1 KGHSH and CDR2 LQKENI. The CDR3 spans 16 residues. Germline trimming cut 6 bases from V and 6 bases from J; bases unmatched to any gene: 12. The CDR3 DNA reads as TGTGCCAGCTCCACCCGGACTAGCGGAGCACACGATACGCAGTATTTT. Its protein product is CASSTRTSGAHDTQYF.

J is TRBJ2-1 and V is TRBV2, with TRBD1 identical over 7 bases. J lost 0 bases, V lost 6 bases, and 5 bases had no gene match. The CDR3 is 15 residues long. The germline V gene has CDR1 SNHLY and CDR2 FYNNEI. CDR3 DNA sequence: TGTGCCAGCAGAGCTAGACAGGGCTCCTACAATGAGCAGTTCTTC. Amino acids: CASRARQGSYNEQFF. Filled out from reference TRBV2 and TRBJ2-1, the complete variable domain reads EPEVTQTPSHQVTQMGQEVILRCVPISNHLYFYWYRQILGQKVEFLVSFYNNEISEKSEIFDDQFSVERPDGSNFTLKIRSTKLEDSAMYFCASRARQGSYNEQFFGPGTRLTVL.

This clone was observed once. The chain couples TRBV4-1 to TRBJ1-2; D possibly corresponds to TRBD1 (6 bases). Trimming left V 4 bases short and J 8 bases short, with 20 bases between. Per germline, CDR1 MGHRA and CDR2 YSYEKL. The CDR3 has 15 residues. CDR3 bases: TGCGCCAGCAGCCCGGTCTACAGGGAATTAGGCGGCTACACCTTC. Translating it yields CASSPVYRELGGYTF.

The rearrangement uses TRBV14 and TRBJ2-3; TRBD2 is a possible D gene (6 bases). CDR1 and CDR2 (germline): SGHDN, FVKESK. This CDR3 is built from 19 residues. Trimming took 0 bases from V and 3 from J, leaving 22 bases between them. In nucleotides, the CDR3 is TGTGCCAGCAGCCAAGATCGGGAGTGGGGGTACCTGCATACAGATACGCAGTATTTT. Amino acid sequence: CASSQDREWGYLHTDTQYF.

This clone was counted once. The rearrangement joins TRBV10-2 to TRBJ1-5, with TRBD1 matching 7 bases. V dropped 7 bases and J dropped 0; count of bases not matched to a gene: 3. This CDR3 spans 14 amino acids. Germline CDR1 WSHSY, CDR2 SAAADI. The CDR3 region has the DNA TGCGCCAGCACAGGGGGAGATAGCAATCAGCCCCAGCATTTT. This sequence encodes CASTGGDSNQPQHF.

The gene calls are TRBV5-4 and TRBJ1-1, with D hard to call. Deletions cut 4 bases from V and 0 bases from J, with 19 bases between. This CDR3 is built from 17 residues. Germline values: CDR1 SGHNT, CDR2 YYREEE (reference sequence). The chain's CDR3 is CASSMSPREAMNTEAFF. The DNA for the CDR3 is TGTGCCAGCAGCATGAGCCCAAGGGAGGCGATGAACACTGAAGCTTTCTTT.

This chain uses TRBV7-2 with TRBJ2-1, with TRBD2 matching over 8 bases. The length of the CDR3 is 15 residues. The V gene end was trimmed by 3 bases and the J gene end by 7 bases; junction bases not matched to a gene: 8. Germline V lookup: CDR1 SGHTA, CDR2 FQGNSA. The CDR3 sequence: CASSFSGVTGNEQFF. The CDR3 DNA reads TGTGCCAGCAGCTTTAGCGGGGTCACGGGGAATGAGCAGTTCTTC.

This rearrangement joins TRBV2 to TRBJ2-2; D possibly corresponds to TRBD2 (5 bases). Trimming shortened V by 3 bases and J by 6 bases, and 11 bases separated the two germline ends. This CDR3 contains 14 residues. Germline values: CDR1 SNHLY, CDR2 FYNNEI. The CDR3 region is CASSDRGTSGELFF. The CDR3, as DNA: TGTGCCAGCAGTGATCGGGGTACGTCCGGGGAGCTGTTTTTT.